Described below is a single TCR beta chain sequence and its context. Its antigen is as yet unknown. This entry belongs to a study of regulatory T cells in long-lasting Graves disease. Findings and caveats of the study: Researchers reported studying only peripheral blood, not thyroid tissue.

Trimming cost V 3 bases and J 5 bases; bases outside gene matches: 7. The germline CDR1 and CDR2 sequences are MDHEN and SYDVKM. The CDR3 totals 15 residues. The time point was: newly diagnosed GD, antithyroid drugs for less than 3 months. RNA extracted from PBMCs served as the sequencing template. According to the study, TCR beta libraries were built with iRepertoire HTBI primers and CDR3-region Arm-PCR. Source study methods: Samples jointly harbored fewer than 65 TRBV and over 11 TRBJ segments. TCRdb re-called the multiplex PCR reads through MiXCR, storing one row per CDR3 protein. TCRdb, not the original authors, processed these V and J calls. This table holds over 350,000 distinct CDR3 sequences, about 15% found once. The sample also formed part of further work on T cells in Graves' hyperthyroidism and ophthalmopathy. That publication notes: A lack of ophthalmopathy progression within 18 months defined stable Graves' hyperthyroidism. Every diagnosis used clinical symptoms, serum thyroxine and TRAb, thyroid ultrasound and orbital computed tomography.

This TCR came from a woman between 40 and 55 years old with Graves disease. Sample: peripheral blood mononuclear cells (PBMCs), taken at new diagnosis, from a patient treated with antithyroid drugs. This sequence joins TRBV28 and TRBJ2-1, with 7 bases fitting TRBD2. The CDR3 sequence: CASSLAGVSDNEQFF. The CDR3, as DNA: TGTGCCAGCAGTTTGGCGGGAGTGTCAGACAATGAGCAGTTCTTC.